This T cell receptor beta chain was documented in a study of blood T cell repertoires in COVID-19. The overall study: In each case, the material was cDNA or gDNA derived from T cells, B-cell-depleted T cells, or PBMCs.

In the original analysis: Amplification of reference gene primers was used by the study to estimate nucleated cell counts. Some clones are missing from TCRdb's copy, which holds only in-frame ones; the method was immunoSEQ multiplex PCR. The V and J calls and the clone size are those of that table, but D and trimming were determined from the DNA. The sample consists of some 390,000 clones, around 89% of them appearing once. V was clipped by 1 base and J by 0 bases; unmatched bases: 7. The CDR3 has 18 amino acids. Looked up from germline, CDR1 is LGHNA and CDR2 is YNFKEQ. The age range of participants was about 18 to 95 years, with residence in about two dozen US areas.

Input material: PBMCs or T cells enriched from blood (not recorded which). V gene TRBV4-2 combines with J gene TRBJ2-3; 10 bases line up with TRBD2. The sequence came from a young man who had recovered from COVID-19. In DNA form, the CDR3 reads TGTGCCAGCAGCCAAGTGAGCGGGAGGGATATTAGCACAGATACGCAGTATTTT. Encoded protein: CASSQVSGRDISTDTQYF.